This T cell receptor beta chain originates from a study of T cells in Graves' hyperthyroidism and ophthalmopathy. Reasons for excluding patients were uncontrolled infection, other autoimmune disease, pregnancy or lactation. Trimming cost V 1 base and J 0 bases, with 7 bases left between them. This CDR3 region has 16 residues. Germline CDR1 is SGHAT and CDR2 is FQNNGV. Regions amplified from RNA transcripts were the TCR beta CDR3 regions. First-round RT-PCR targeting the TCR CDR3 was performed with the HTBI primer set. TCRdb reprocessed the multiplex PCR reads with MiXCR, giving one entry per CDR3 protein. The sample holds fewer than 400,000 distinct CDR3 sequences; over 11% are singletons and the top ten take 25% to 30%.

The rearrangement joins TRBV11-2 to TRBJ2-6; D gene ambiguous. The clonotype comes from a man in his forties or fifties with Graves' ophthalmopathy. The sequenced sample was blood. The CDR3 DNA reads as TGTGCCAGCAGCTTAGTTCACAGCTCTGGGGCCAACGTCCTGACTTTC. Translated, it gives CASSLVHSSGANVLTF. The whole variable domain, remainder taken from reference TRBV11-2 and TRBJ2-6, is EAGVAQSPRYKIIEKRQSVAFWCNPISGHATLYWYQQILGQGPKLLIQFQNNGVVDDSQLPKDRFSAERLKGVDSTLKIQPAKLEDSAVYLCASSLVHSSGANVLTFGAGSRLTVL.